The sequence of this TCR beta chain was determined in a study of OX40 agonist ivuxolimab in advanced cancers. About the study: Patients were infused with ivuxolimab every 2 weeks at 0.01 to 10 mg/kg. Patients achieving partial responses numbered three: one hepatocellular carcinoma case and two cutaneous melanoma cases. Overall study findings and caveats: CD8+ T cells were the subset that, on average, had more expanded clones than CD4+. CD4+ and CD8+ blood T cells expanded clonally by week 6 at 0.1 to 3.0 mg/kg.

Losses at the gene ends were 0 bases for V and 6 bases for J; bases not matched to a gene: 6. The CDR3 has 16 residues. Germline V gene sequence: CDR1 SGDLS, CDR2 YYNGEE. The assay was immunoSEQ multiplex PCR, and TCRdb's table has in-frame clones only and misses some. The sample lists 75,000 to 95,000 clones, around 93% occurring once. About this clone: Its target is not known.

The rearrangement uses TRBV9 and TRBJ2-2; 9 bases line up with TRBD1. The origin of this receptor is an adult with an advanced solid tumor such as melanoma, head and neck, liver or kidney cancer. Source: CD4+ or CD8+ T cells sorted from blood, taken in a trial of the OX40 agonist ivuxolimab. The CDR3 loop reads CASSVEDRGLSGELFF. The CDR3, as DNA: TGTGCCAGCAGCGTAGAGGACAGGGGACTATCCGGGGAGCTGTTTTTT.